The source of this T cell receptor beta chain is a study of T cells in Graves' hyperthyroidism and ophthalmopathy. Researchers took RNA transcripts and amplified the TCR beta CDR3 regions from them. HTBI primers were the set used in a first-round RT-PCR of the TCR CDR3. MiXCR was run by TCRdb on the multiplex PCR reads, yielding one entry per CDR3 protein. The repertoire holds 500,000 to 650,000 distinct CDR3 sequences, with 46% as singletons. CDR3 length: 14 amino acids. CDR1 is DFQATT, CDR2 SNEGSKA, per germline (reference sequence). Trimming removed 6 bases at V and 4 bases at J, with 15 bases between. This clonotype has at least ten counts.

The sample taken for sequencing was peripheral blood or thyroid tissue (not recorded which). V usage is TRBV20-1 and J usage is TRBJ2-2; TRBD2 might be the D (6 bases). The clonotype comes from an adult woman with Graves' disease, either hyperthyroidism or ophthalmopathy (not recorded which). CDR3 in DNA: TGCAGTGCAATAATAGGAGGGTCCACCGGGGAGCTGTTTTTT. Translation gives CSAIIGGSTGELFF.